Shown below are 3 T cell receptor beta chains from a single sample sequenced in a study of blood T cell repertoires in COVID-19. This table comes from immunoSEQ multiplex PCR, and its TCRdb copy is limited to in-frame clones, with some not included. The profile shows around 330,000 clones, about 92% of them singletons. The sample consisted of PBMCs or T cells enriched from blood (not recorded which). These receptors came from a man aged 60 to 69 who had recovered from COVID-19.

The gene calls are TRBV13 and TRBJ2-1; 8 nucleotides agree with TRBD2. The CDR3 is 20 residues long. CDR1 and CDR2 (germline): PRHDT, FYEKMQ (reference sequence). Germline trimming cut 0 bases from V and 1 base from J; bases unmatched to any gene: 14. The CDR3 spells CASSLGRGLAWGLSYNEQFF. For the CDR3, the DNA is TGTGCCAGCAGCTTAGGCCGAGGACTAGCTTGGGGGCTTTCCTACAATGAGCAGTTCTTC.

This chain joins TRBV29-1 and TRBJ1-1; D is undetermined. The CDR3 loop spans 13 amino acids. V was trimmed by 3 bases and J by 13 bases, leaving 21 bases between them. Germline V CDR1 and CDR2: SQVTM, ANQGSEA. CDR3 coding DNA: TGCAGCGTTGAGAGGCAGGAGAACTTAGCGGGTTTCTTT. It translates to CSVERQENLAGFF.

The chain employs TRBV18 and TRBJ2-3, with 11 bases aligning to TRBD2. Per the germline V gene, CDR1 is KGHSH and CDR2 is LQKENI. Unmatched junction bases numbered 5, after V lost 4 bases and J lost 2 bases. CDR3 length: 16 residues. The CDR3 spells CASSRQLAGDTDTQYF. The CDR3 DNA reads TGTGCCAGCTCACGACAACTAGCGGGAGACACAGATACGCAGTATTTT.